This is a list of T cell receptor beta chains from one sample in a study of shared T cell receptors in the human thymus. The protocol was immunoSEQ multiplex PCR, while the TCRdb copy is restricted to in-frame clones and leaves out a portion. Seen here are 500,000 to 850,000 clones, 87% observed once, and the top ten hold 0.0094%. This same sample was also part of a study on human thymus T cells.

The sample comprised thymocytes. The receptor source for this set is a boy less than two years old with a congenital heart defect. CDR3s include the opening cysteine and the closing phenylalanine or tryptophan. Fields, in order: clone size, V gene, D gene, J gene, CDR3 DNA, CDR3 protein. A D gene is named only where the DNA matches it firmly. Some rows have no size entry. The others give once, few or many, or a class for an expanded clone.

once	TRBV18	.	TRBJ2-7	TGTGCCAGCTCACCACCGACCTGGACACCCTTTTACGAGCAGTACTTC	CASSPPTWTPFYEQYF
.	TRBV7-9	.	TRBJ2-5	TGTGCCAGCAGCCCCGGGACTCCAACTTTACTAGAGACCCAGTACTTC	CASSPGTPTLLETQYF
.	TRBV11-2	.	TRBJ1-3	TGTGCCAGCAGCTTAGCTTCAGGCCCCTCTGGAAACACCATATATTTT	CASSLASGPSGNTIYF
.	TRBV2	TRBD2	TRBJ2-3	TGTGCCAGCAGTTTGGGACTAGCCCCAGATACGCAGTATTTT	CASSLGLAPDTQYF
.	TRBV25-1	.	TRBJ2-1	TGTGCCAGCAGTGAATATGGCCGATACAATGAGCAGTTCTTC	CASSEYGRYNEQFF
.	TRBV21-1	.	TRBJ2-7	TGTGCCAGCAGCAAACCAAACCCAGAGACAGCCAGCTCCTACGAGCAGTACTTC	CASSKPNPETASSYEQYF
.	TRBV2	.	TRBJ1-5	TGTGCCAGCAGCGGTGGCAGGAATCAGCCCCAGCATTTT	CASSGGRNQPQHF
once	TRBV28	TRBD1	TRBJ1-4	TGTGCCAGCAGTTGCGGGACAGGGGAAGTCCCTGATGAAAAACTGTTTTTT	CASSCGTGEVPDEKLFF
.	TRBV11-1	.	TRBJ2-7	TGTGCCAGCAGCGTAGACCGGGACATGCCCTACGAGCAGTACTTC	CASSVDRDMPYEQYF
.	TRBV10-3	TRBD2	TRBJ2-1	TGTGCCATCAGTGTGCCAGGGGTGTCTAGCGGGGGGATATCTGAGCAGTTCTTC	CAISVPGVSSGGISEQFF
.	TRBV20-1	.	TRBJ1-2	TGCAGTGCTAGAAAGGAGGATGGCTACACCTTC	CSARKEDGYTF
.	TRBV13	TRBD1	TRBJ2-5	TGTGCCAGCAGCTGCCGACAGGGGGACGGAGAGACCCAGTACTTC	CASSCRQGDGETQYF
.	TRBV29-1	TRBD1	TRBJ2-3	TGCAGCGTCCCGACAGGGCTCCCAGATACGCAGTATTTT	CSVPTGLPDTQYF
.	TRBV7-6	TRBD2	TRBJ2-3	TGTGCCAGCAGCTTAGCAATGGGGACTAGCAACACAGATACGCAGTATTTT	CASSLAMGTSNTDTQYF
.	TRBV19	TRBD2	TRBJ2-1	TGTGCCAGTAGTATAGATGGGACTAGCGGGGGGGCCTACAATGAGCAGTTCTTC	CASSIDGTSGGAYNEQFF
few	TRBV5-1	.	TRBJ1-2	TGCGCCAGCAGCACTGGCAGAGACTTCTTTCCCCACTATGGCTACACCTTC	CASSTGRDFFPHYGYTF
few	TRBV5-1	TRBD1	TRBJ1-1	TGCGCCAGCAGCCCCGGGACAGGGAACACTGAAGCTTTCTTT	CASSPGTGNTEAFF
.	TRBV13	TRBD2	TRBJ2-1	TGTGCCAGCAGCTCCACGACTAGCGGGGGTACCAGGAATGAGCAGTTCTTC	CASSSTTSGGTRNEQFF
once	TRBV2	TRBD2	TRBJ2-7	TGTGCCATTATGCTAGCGGGGCGGGGAGCCTACGAGCAGTACTTC	CAIMLAGRGAYEQYF
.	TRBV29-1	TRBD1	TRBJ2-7	TGCAGCGTTGTCGACAGGGGGGACTACGAGCAGTACTTC	CSVVDRGDYEQYF
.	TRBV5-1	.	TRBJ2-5	TGCGCCAGCAGCACCGATGACAGGACCAAGATCCAAGAGACCCAGTACTTC	CASSTDDRTKIQETQYF
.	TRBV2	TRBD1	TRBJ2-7	TGTGCCAGCAGTGAAGCCCGACAGGGAAGTTGGTACGAGCAGTACTTC	CASSEARQGSWYEQYF
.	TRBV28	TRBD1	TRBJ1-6	TGTGCCAGCAGTCGAAACTCCCAGGGGGCGAGCTCCTATAATTCACCCCTCCACTTT	CASSRNSQGASSYNSPLHF
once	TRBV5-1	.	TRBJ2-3	TGCGCCAGCAGCTTGTTAGTCGGTGGCACAGATACGCAGTATTTT	CASSLLVGGTDTQYF
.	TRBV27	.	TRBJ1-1	TGTGCCAGCAGTCCGAACTTCATGAACACTGAAGCTTTCTTT	CASSPNFMNTEAFF
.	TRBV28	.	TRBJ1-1	TGTCGGTCAGGATGGAACACTGAAGCTTTCTTT	CRSGWNTEAFF
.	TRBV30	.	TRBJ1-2	TGTGCCTGGGGACAGACTCGAGGGGGTTATGGCTACACCTTC	CAWGQTRGGYGYTF
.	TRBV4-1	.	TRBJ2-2	TGCGCCAGCAGCTTCATCACCGGGGAGCTGTTTTTT	CASSFITGELFF
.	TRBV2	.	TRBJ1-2	TGTGCCAGCTCAGGGATACGGTTCCGAGGCTACACCTTC	CASSGIRFRGYTF
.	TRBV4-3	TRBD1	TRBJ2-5	TGCGCCAGCAGCCCCAGGACAGGATGGGGCGAAATTCGGGAGACCCAGTACTTC	CASSPRTGWGEIRETQYF
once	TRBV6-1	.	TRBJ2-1	TGTGCCAGCAGTGAAGCCCACAGGGAGAACTACAATGAGCAGTTCTTC	CASSEAHRENYNEQFF
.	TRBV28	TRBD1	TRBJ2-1	TGTGCCAGCAGTCAGGGACAGTTGGGTAGCAATGAGCAGTTCTTC	CASSQGQLGSNEQFF
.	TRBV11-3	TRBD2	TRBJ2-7	TGTGCCAGCAGCCTAAACGGGGGGGGGCACGAGCAGTACTTC	CASSLNGGGHEQYF
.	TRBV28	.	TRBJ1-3	TGTGCCAGCAGCCGCACAGGGTTTTCCTCTGGAAACACCATATATTTT	CASSRTGFSSGNTIYF
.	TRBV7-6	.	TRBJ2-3	TGTGCCAGCAGCCCCAGGACTAAACTCACAGATACGCAGTATTTT	CASSPRTKLTDTQYF
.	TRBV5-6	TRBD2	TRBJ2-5	TGTGCCAGCAGCTCTACCCAACTAGCGGGGATACAAGAGACCCAGTACTTC	CASSSTQLAGIQETQYF
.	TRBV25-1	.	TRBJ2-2	TGTGCCAGCAGTGAGATCGTAACTACCACCGGGGAGCTGTTTTTT	CASSEIVTTTGELFF
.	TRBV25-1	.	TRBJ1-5	TGTGCCAGCAGTGAACAAAGACGCGCGGTAATTAGCAATCAGCCCCAGCATTTT	CASSEQRRAVISNQPQHF
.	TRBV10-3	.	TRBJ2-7	TGTGCCATCACAAGAGAGGGCGACGGAGAGCAGTACTTC	CAITREGDGEQYF
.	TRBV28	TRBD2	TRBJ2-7	TGTGCCAGCAGTCCTGGGGACTATGACTACGAGCAGTACTTC	CASSPGDYDYEQYF
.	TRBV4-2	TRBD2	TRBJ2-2	TGTGCCAGCAACGTGGGGCTAGCGGATTCGAACACCGGGGAGCTGTTTTTT	CASNVGLADSNTGELFF
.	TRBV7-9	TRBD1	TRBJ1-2	TGTGCCAGCACCAACTGCGGGAGTGGGACAGGGTATGGCTACACCTTC	CASTNCGSGTGYGYTF
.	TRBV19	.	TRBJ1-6	TGTGCCAGTAATTCACCAGGGGATTCCCCCCTCCACTTT	CASNSPGDSPLHF
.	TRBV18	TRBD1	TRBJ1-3	TGTGCCAGCTCACCTGGGACAGGGAGGTCTGGAAACACCATATATTTT	CASSPGTGRSGNTIYF
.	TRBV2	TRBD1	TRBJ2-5	TGTGCCAGCAGTGAAGGGACAGGGGAAGAGACCCAGTACTTC	CASSEGTGEETQYF
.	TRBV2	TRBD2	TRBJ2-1	TGTGCCAGCAGTGGACTAGCGGGGTACAATGAGCAGTTCTTC	CASSGLAGYNEQFF
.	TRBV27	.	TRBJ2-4	TGTGCCAGCAGCCCGCCGGGGGGCCGGGCCAAAAACATTCAGTACTTC	CASSPPGGRAKNIQYF
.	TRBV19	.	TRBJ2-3	TGTGCCAGCACCGGGGTCAAGACAGATACGCAGTATTTT	CASTGVKTDTQYF
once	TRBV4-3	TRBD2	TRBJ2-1	TGCGCCAGCAGCCAAGTAAGGCGGGGGGGCTTCTACAATGAGCAGTTCTTC	CASSQVRRGGFYNEQFF
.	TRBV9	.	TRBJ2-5	TGTGCCAGCAGCGTCTCCGCGGGGTCGCGCTCGCAAGAGACCCAGTACTTC	CASSVSAGSRSQETQYF
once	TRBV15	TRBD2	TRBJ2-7	TGTGCCACCAGCCCGCGGACTAGCGGTACGTCCTACGAGCAGTACTTC	CATSPRTSGTSYEQYF
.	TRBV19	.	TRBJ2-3	TGTGCCAGTAGTATTCTTCGGCGGGGCACAGATACGCAGTATTTT	CASSILRRGTDTQYF
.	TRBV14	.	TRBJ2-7	TGTGCCAGCAGCCGAACAGGCTTCAGCTCCTACGAGCAGTACTTC	CASSRTGFSSYEQYF
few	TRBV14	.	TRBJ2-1	TGTGCCAGCAGCACGACTAGGATTGACAATGAGCAGTTCTTC	CASSTTRIDNEQFF
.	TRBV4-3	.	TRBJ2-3	TGCGCCAGCAGCCCCTCAGCGGACCGGGCAGAATCAGATACGCAGTATTTT	CASSPSADRAESDTQYF
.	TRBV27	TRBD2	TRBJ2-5	TGTGCCAGCAGCCTAGCTCTCAGGGTACACGGGTCGGGACTAGCGGGAGATCAAGAGACCCAGTACTTC	CASSLALRVHGSGLAGDQETQYF
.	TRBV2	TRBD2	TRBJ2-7	TGTGCCAGCATCTCTAGCGGGGGTGTCGAGCAGTACTTC	CASISSGGVEQYF
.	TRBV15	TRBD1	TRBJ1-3	TGTGCCACCAAAACGGGACAGTCTGGAAACACCATATATTTT	CATKTGQSGNTIYF
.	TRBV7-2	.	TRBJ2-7	TGTGCCAGCAGCTCCGAGACTAGTGGGGCTTACGAGCAGTACTTC	CASSSETSGAYEQYF
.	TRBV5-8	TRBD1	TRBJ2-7	TGTGCCAGCAGCTCCCGCCAGGGGGCGCCGGGGGCCTACGAGCAGTACTTC	CASSSRQGAPGAYEQYF